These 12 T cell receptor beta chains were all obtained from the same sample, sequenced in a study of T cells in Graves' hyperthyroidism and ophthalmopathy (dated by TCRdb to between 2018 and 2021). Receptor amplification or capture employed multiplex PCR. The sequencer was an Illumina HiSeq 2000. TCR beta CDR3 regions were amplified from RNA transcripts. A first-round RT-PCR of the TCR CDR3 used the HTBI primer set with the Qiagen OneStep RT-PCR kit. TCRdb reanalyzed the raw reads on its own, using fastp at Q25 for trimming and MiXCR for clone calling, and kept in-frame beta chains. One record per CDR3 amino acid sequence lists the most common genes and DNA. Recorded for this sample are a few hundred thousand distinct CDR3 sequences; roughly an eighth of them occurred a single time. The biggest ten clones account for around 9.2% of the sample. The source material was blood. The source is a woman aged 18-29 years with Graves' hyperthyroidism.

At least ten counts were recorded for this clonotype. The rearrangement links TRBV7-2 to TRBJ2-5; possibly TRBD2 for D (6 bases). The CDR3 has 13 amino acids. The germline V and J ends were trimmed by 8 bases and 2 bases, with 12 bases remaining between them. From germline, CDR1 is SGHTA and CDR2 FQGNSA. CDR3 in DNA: TGTGCCAGCGGCCGGGACTGGCAAGAGACCCAGTACTTC. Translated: CASGRDWQETQYF.

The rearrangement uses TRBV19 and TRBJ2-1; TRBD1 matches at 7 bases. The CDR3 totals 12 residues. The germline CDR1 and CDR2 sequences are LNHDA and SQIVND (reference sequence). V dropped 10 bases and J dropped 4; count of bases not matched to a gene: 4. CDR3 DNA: TGTGCCACCTCGGGACAGTACAATGAGCAGTTCTTC. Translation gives CATSGQYNEQFF.

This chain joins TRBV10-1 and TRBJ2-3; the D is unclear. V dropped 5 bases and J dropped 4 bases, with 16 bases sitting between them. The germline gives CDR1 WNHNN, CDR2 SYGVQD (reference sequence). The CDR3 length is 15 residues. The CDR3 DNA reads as TGCGCCAGCAGTTTTGGGGTAGGAGAACCAGATACGCAGTATTTT. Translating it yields CASSFGVGEPDTQYF.

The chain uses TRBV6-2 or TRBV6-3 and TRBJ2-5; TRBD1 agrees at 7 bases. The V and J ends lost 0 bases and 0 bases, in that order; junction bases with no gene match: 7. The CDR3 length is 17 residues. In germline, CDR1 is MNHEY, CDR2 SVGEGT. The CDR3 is CASSYSYARGNQETQYF. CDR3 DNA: TGTGCCAGCAGTTACTCCTACGCCAGGGGGAACCAAGAGACCCAGTACTTC.

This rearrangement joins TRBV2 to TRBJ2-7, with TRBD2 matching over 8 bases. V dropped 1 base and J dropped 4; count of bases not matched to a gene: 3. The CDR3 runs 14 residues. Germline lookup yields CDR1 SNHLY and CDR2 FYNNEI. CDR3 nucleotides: TGTGCCAGCAGTGAAGAGCGGGGGCCGTACGAGCAGTACTTC. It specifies CASSEERGPYEQYF.

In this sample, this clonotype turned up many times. This chain's CDR3 is CSARTRRRAAGDEQFF. The DNA for the CDR3 is TGCAGTGCTAGAACTAGGCGTCGGGCCGCCGGGGATGAGCAGTTCTTC. The gene calls are TRBV20-1 and TRBJ2-1, with a possible D match to TRBD2 (5 bases). The germline V gene has CDR1 DFQATT and CDR2 SNEGSKA (reference sequence). Between the trimmed V and J ends, which lost 2 bases and 8 bases, there was a span of 22 bases. This CDR3 is built from 16 residues.

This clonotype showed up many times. CDR3 DNA sequence: TGTGCCAGCAATGTGGGACAGAGTGGCACTGAAGCTTTCTTT. Protein sequence: CASNVGQSGTEAFF. This chain links TRBV2 with TRBJ1-1; 7 bases are a match to TRBD1. V dropped 7 bases and J dropped 4; count of bases not matched to a gene: 9. The germline V gene has CDR1 SNHLY and CDR2 FYNNEI. The CDR3 has 14 residues.

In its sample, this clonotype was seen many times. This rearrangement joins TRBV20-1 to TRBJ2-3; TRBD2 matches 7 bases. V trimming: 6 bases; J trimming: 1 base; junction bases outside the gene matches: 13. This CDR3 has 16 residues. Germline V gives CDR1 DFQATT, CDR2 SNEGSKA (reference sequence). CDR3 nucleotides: TGCAGTGCCGTCCCGGGACTAACCTTGGGCACAGATACGCAGTATTTT. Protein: CSAVPGLTLGTDTQYF.

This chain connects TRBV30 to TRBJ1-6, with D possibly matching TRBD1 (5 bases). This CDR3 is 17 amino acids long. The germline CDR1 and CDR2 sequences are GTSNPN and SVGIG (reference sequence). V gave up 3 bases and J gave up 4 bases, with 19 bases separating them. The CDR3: CAWREGTLSAYNSPLHF. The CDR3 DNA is TGTGCCTGGAGAGAAGGGACTCTGTCGGCGTATAATTCACCCCTCCACTTT.

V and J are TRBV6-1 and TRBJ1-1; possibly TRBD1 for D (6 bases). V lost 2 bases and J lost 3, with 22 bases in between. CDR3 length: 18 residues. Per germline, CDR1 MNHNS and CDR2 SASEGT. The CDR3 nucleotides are TGTGCCAGCAGTGAACTTCGGGGGGGGGGGCCTCGAGACACTGAAGCTTTCTTT. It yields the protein CASSELRGGGPRDTEAFF.

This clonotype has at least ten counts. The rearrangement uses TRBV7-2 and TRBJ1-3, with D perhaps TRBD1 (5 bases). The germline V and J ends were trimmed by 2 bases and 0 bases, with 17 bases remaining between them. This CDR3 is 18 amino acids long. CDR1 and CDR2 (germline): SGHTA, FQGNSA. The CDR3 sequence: CASSLSGQVKTSGNTIYF. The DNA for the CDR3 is TGTGCCAGCAGCTTATCGGGGCAGGTCAAAACCTCTGGAAACACCATATATTTT.

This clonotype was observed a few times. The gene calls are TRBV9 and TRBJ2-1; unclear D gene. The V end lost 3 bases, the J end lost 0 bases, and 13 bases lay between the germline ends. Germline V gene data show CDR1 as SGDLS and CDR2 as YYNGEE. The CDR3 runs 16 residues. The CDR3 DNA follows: TGTGCCAGCAGCGCCCCCGGGTCTAGCTCCTACAATGAGCAGTTCTTC. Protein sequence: CASSAPGSSSYNEQFF.